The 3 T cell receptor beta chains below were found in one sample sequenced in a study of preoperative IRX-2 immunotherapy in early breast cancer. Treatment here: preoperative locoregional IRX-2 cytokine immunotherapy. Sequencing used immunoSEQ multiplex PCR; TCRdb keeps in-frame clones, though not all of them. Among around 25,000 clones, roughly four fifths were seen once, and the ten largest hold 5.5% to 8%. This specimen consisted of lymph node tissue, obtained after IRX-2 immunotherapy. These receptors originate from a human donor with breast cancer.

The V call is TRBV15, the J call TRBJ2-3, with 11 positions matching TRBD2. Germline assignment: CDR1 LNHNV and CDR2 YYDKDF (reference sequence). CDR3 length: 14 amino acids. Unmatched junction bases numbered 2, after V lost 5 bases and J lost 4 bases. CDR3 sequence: CATSGSGRADTQYF. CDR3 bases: TGTGCCACCAGCGGTAGCGGGAGGGCAGATACGCAGTATTTT.

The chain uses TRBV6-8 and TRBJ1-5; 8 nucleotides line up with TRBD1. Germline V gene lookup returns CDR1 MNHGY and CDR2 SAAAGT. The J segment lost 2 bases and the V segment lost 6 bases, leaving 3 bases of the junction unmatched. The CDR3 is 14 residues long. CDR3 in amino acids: CASSQGQGNQPQHF. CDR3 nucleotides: TGTGCCAGCAGCCAGGGACAGGGCAATCAGCCCCAGCATTTT.

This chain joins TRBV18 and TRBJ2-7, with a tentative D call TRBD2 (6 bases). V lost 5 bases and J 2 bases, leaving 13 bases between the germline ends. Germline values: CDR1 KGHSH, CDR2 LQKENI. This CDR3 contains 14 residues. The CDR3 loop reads CASSTGGVPYEQYF. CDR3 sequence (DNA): TGTGCCAGCTCAACCGGAGGGGTACCCTACGAGCAGTACTTC.